This T cell receptor (beta chain) originates from a study of early T cells in non-severe SARS-CoV-2 infection. MiXCR, run by TCRdb on the 5' RACE reads, gives a single entry per CDR3 protein. Here the sample spans about 23,000 distinct CDR3 sequences, about 5.2% being singletons. This clonotype has only a few counts. Germline CDR1 and CDR2: MGHDK and SYGVNS. This CDR3 contains 14 residues. With 4 bases removed from V and 5 bases from J, the gap between germline ends came to 11 bases. This receptor was identified in an adult who was a healthcare worker with PCR-confirmed SARS-CoV-2 infection or an uninfected control (not recorded which). The chain carries TRBV25-1 and TRBJ2-2; D is unresolved. The sample was whole blood. DNA for the CDR3: TGTGCCAGCAGTGCAGGATACCAAACCGGGGAGCTGTTTTTT. Its translation: CASSAGYQTGELFF.